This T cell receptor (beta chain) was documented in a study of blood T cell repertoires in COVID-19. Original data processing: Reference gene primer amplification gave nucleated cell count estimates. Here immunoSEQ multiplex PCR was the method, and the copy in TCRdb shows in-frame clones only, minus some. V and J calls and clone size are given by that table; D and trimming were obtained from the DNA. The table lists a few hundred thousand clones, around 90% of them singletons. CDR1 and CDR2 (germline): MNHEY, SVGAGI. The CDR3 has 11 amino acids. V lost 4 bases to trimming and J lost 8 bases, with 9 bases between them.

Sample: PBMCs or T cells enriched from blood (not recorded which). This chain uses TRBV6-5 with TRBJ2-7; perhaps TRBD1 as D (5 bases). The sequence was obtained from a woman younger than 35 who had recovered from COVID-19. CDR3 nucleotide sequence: TGTGCCAGCAGTTCTCAGGGCCAGCAGTACTTC. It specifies CASSSQGQQYF.